A single sample gave rise to the 8 T cell receptor beta chains below, sequenced in a study of T cells in Graves' hyperthyroidism and ophthalmopathy. Amplification of TCR beta CDR3 regions was performed using RNA transcripts as template. With the HTBI primer set, the TCR CDR3 went through a first round of RT-PCR. TCRdb redid the calling of the multiplex PCR reads with MiXCR, one entry per CDR3 protein. The sample holds hundreds of thousands of distinct CDR3 sequences; roughly 32% are singletons and the top ten take roughly 31%. What was sequenced was blood. The receptors here all came from a woman between 40 and 50 years old with Graves' hyperthyroidism.

The chain has TRBV7-2 and TRBJ1-2; TRBD1 aligns across 9 bases. Unmatched junction bases numbered 8, after V lost 6 bases and J lost 0 bases. CDR1 and CDR2 (germline): SGHTA, FQGNSA. This CDR3 is 16 amino acids long. DNA of the CDR3: TGTGCCAGCAGGCCCGTTGGACAGGGGACTAACTATGGCTACACCTTC. Its protein product is CASRPVGQGTNYGYTF. The whole variable domain, remainder taken from reference TRBV7-2 and TRBJ1-2, is GAGVSQSPSNKVTEKGKDVELRCDPISGHTALYWYRQSLGQGLEFLIYFQGNSAPDKSGLPSDRFSAERTGGSVSTLTIQRTQQEDSAVYLCASRPVGQGTNYGYTFGSGTRLTVV.

The rearrangement uses TRBV24-1 and TRBJ2-3; 7 bases are shared with TRBD1. The CDR3 runs 17 residues. Germline V lookup: CDR1 KGHDR, CDR2 SFDVKD. Trimming at V came to 1 base and at J to 4 bases, leaving 10 bases not matched to a gene. This CDR3 reads CATSDFSVTGRADTQYF. The CDR3 coding sequence is TGTGCCACCAGTGATTTTTCGGTGACAGGGAGAGCAGATACGCAGTATTTT.

The CDR3 DNA reads TGTGCCATCAGTGCAGTGTATGGCTACACCTTC. Its protein is CAISAVYGYTF. The chain is built from TRBV10-3 and TRBJ1-2; D unclear. V lost 4 bases and J 5 bases, leaving 5 bases between the germline ends. Looked up from germline, CDR1 is ENHRY and CDR2 is SYGVKD. This CDR3 has 11 amino acids.

This chain connects TRBV7-2 to TRBJ1-1, with 9 bases matching TRBD1. After removal of 4 bases from V and 11 bases from J, the junction contained 8 bases not matched to a gene. Germline loops: CDR1 SGHTA, CDR2 FQGNSA. CDR3 length: 13 residues. CDR3 region: CASSWRDREGAFF. The CDR3 nucleotides read TGTGCCAGCAGCTGGAGGGACAGGGAAGGTGCTTTCTTT. The entire variable domain, with the rest obtained from reference TRBV7-2 and TRBJ1-1, is as follows: GAGVSQSPSNKVTEKGKDVELRCDPISGHTALYWYRQSLGQGLEFLIYFQGNSAPDKSGLPSDRFSAERTGGSVSTLTIQRTQQEDSAVYLCASSWRDREGAFFGQGTRLTVV.

A single count supports this clonotype. The gene calls are TRBV20-1 and TRBJ2-2; 9 bases map to TRBD2. The CDR3 length is 17 residues. J was trimmed by 5 bases and V by 0 bases; bases with no gene match: 10. Germline V gene data show CDR1 as DFQATT and CDR2 as SNEGSKA (reference sequence). Written as DNA, the CDR3 is TGCAGTGCTAGAGATGAAGGGGCTAGCGGGACGACCGGGGAGCTGTTTTTT. Protein product: CSARDEGASGTTGELFF.

This clonotype was picked up many times. This chain joins TRBV5-1 and TRBJ1-3, with TRBD1 as a possible D gene (5 bases). Germline V CDR1 and CDR2: SGHRS, YFSETQ. The V and J ends lost 2 bases and 4 bases respectively, with 10 bases between them. CDR3 length equals 14 residues. The CDR3 DNA sequence: TGCGCCAGCAGCTTCGGGACCGAAGGAAACACCATATATTTT. Protein sequence: CASSFGTEGNTIYF.

This clonotype was found a few times. The chain couples TRBV4-3 to TRBJ1-6, with D perhaps TRBD1 (5 bases). This CDR3 contains 13 residues. Trimming shortened V by 0 bases and J by 13 bases, and 10 bases separated the two germline ends. Germline V CDR1 and CDR2: LGHNA, YSLEER. In DNA, the CDR3 is TGCGCCAGCAGCCAAGATAGGGGTGTTCCCCTCCACTTT. It translates to CASSQDRGVPLHF.

This clonotype was picked up one time. This CDR3 is CASSSPSYEQYF. The DNA for the CDR3 is TGTGCCAGCAGTTCACCTTCCTACGAGCAGTACTTC. The V gene is TRBV7-6, the J gene TRBJ2-7; D remains unclear. V was shortened by 6 bases and J by 1 base, with 7 bases between the two germline ends. Germline CDR1 is SGHVS and CDR2 is FNYEAQ. This CDR3 has 12 residues.